The 28 T cell receptor beta chains below all came from one sample that was sequenced in a study of Tregs in tolerant kidney transplant recipients. Antigen specificity for these receptors is unknown. Sequenced by immunoSEQ multiplex PCR; TCRdb stores in-frame clones only, minus some. The profile covers more than 25,000 clones, with 82% appearing a single time and 2% to 2.5% taken by the ten largest. The specimen was Tregs from blood cultured with allogeneic cells. All receptors derive from a human donor in good health.

The rearrangement joins TRBV6-6 to TRBJ2-5, with D perhaps TRBD2 (6 bases). The V and J ends lost 7 bases and 1 base respectively, with 16 bases between them. This CDR3 has 15 amino acids. Germline loops: CDR1 MNHNY, CDR2 SVGAGI (reference sequence). The chain's CDR3 is CASNYPGGIQETQYF. The CDR3 DNA reads as TGTGCCAGCAACTATCCCGGGGGAATCCAAGAGACCCAGTACTTC.

The rearrangement joins TRBV6-1 to TRBJ2-1; 14 bases fit TRBD2. From germline, CDR1 is MNHNS and CDR2 SASEGT. Unmatched junction bases numbered 5, after V lost 6 bases and J lost 10 bases. The CDR3 extends over 14 amino acids. This CDR3 reads CASRGLAGEGEQFF. The CDR3 region has the DNA TGTGCCAGCAGGGGACTAGCGGGAGAGGGGGAGCAGTTCTTC.

This clone was found once. The V gene is TRBV7-9, the J gene TRBJ2-7, with TRBD1 matching 7 bases. J was trimmed by 2 bases and V by 3 bases; bases with no gene match: 7. This CDR3 has 15 amino acids. The germline V gene encodes CDR1 SEHNR and CDR2 FQNEAQ (reference sequence). CDR3 nucleotide sequence: TGTGCCAGCAGCTTTTCGGGGCAGGGGGCCTACGAGCAGTACTTC. It specifies CASSFSGQGAYEQYF. Using reference TRBV7-9 and TRBJ2-7 for the parts outside the CDR3, the full variable domain is DTGVSQNPRHKITKRGQNVTFRCDPISEHNRLYWYRQTLGQGPEFLTYFQNEAQLEKSRLLSDRFSAERPKGSFSTLEIQRTEQGDSAMYLCASSFSGQGAYEQYFGPGTRLTVT.

V and J are TRBV7-6 and TRBJ2-5; D may be TRBD1 (7 bases). Germline V gives CDR1 SGHVS, CDR2 FNYEAQ. Trimming cost V 3 bases and J 1 base, with 12 bases left between them. The CDR3 runs 15 residues. Written as DNA, the CDR3 is TGTGCCAGCAGCTTCCTCAGGGGGGTCCAAGAGACCCAGTACTTC. Translating gives CASSFLRGVQETQYF.

The rearrangement uses TRBV11-2 and TRBJ2-7; 9 bases fit TRBD2. The CDR3 is made up of 13 amino acids. Germline CDR1 and CDR2: SGHAT and FQNNGV. The junction had 3 bases not matched to a gene; V was cut back by 6 bases and J by 3 bases. For the CDR3, the DNA is TGTGCCAGCAGGGCTAGCGGGGTCTACGAGCAGTACTTC. Protein product: CASRASGVYEQYF.

The chain carries TRBV7-9 and TRBJ1-2; unclear D gene. V lost 5 bases to trimming and J lost 3 bases, with 10 bases between them. In germline, CDR1 is SEHNR, CDR2 FQNEAQ (reference sequence). This CDR3 spans 13 amino acids. The chain's CDR3 is CASSRGEDYGYTF. As DNA, the CDR3 is TGTGCCAGCAGCCGCGGTGAGGACTATGGCTACACCTTC. The complete variable domain, with remaining parts taken from reference TRBV7-9 and TRBJ1-2, reads DTGVSQNPRHKITKRGQNVTFRCDPISEHNRLYWYRQTLGQGPEFLTYFQNEAQLEKSRLLSDRFSAERPKGSFSTLEIQRTEQGDSAMYLCASSRGEDYGYTFGSGTRLTVV.

The count of this clone is one. The chain recombines TRBV5-1 with TRBJ2-7; 7 bases line up with TRBD2. CDR1 is SGHRS and CDR2 is YFSETQ in the germline V gene. CDR3 length equals 16 residues. Unmatched junction bases numbered 8, after V lost 0 bases and J lost 2 bases. The CDR3 sequence is CASSLGGSGYTYEQYF. The CDR3 bases are TGCGCCAGCAGCTTGGGGGGTAGCGGGTATACCTACGAGCAGTACTTC.

Written as DNA, the CDR3 is TGTGCCAGCAGCTTAGGATCGGAATATCAGCCCCAGCATTTT. It yields the protein CASSLGSEYQPQHF. The V and J genes are TRBV7-2 and TRBJ1-5; D ambiguous. The CDR3 runs to 14 residues. The germline V gene has CDR1 SGHTA and CDR2 FQGNSA. Trimming stripped 1 base from V and 5 bases from J, with 9 bases between. The full variable domain, its missing parts supplied by reference TRBV7-2 and TRBJ1-5, is GAGVSQSPSNKVTEKGKDVELRCDPISGHTALYWYRQSLGQGLEFLIYFQGNSAPDKSGLPSDRFSAERTGGSVSTLTIQRTQQEDSAVYLCASSLGSEYQPQHFGDGTRLSIL.

The chain employs TRBV5-6 and TRBJ2-6, with TRBD2 as a possible D gene (6 bases). Trimming pared 4 bases from V and 2 bases from J, leaving 10 bases between. The CDR3 is 15 residues long. Germline CDR1 reads SGHDT; CDR2 reads YYEEEE. The CDR3 reads CASSPGVTGANVLTF. CDR3 sequence (DNA): TGTGCCAGCAGCCCGGGAGTGACTGGGGCCAACGTCCTGACTTTC. The full variable domain, in which reference TRBV5-6 and TRBJ2-6 provide the parts outside the CDR3, is DAGVTQSPTHLIKTRGQQVTLRCSPKSGHDTVSWYQQALGQGPQFIFQYYEEEERQRGNFPDRFSGHQFPNYSSELNVNALLLGDSALYLCASSPGVTGANVLTFGAGSRLTVL.

This sequence joins TRBV18 and TRBJ2-3; D might be TRBD1 or TRBD2, each matching 5 bases. The CDR3 is made up of 15 amino acids. Deletions cut 2 bases from V and 0 bases from J, with 9 bases between. In germline, CDR1 is KGHSH, CDR2 LQKENI. The CDR3 DNA reads TGTGCCAGCTCACCAATGGGACCTAGCACAGATACGCAGTATTTT. Encoded protein: CASSPMGPSTDTQYF. Together with reference TRBV18 and TRBJ2-3, the CDR3 gives the full variable domain: NAGVMQNPRHLVRRRGQEARLRCSPMKGHSHVYWYRQLPEEGLKFMVYLQKENIIDESGMPKERFSAEFPKEGPSILRIQQVVRGDSAAYFCASSPMGPSTDTQYFGPGTRLTVL.

This rearrangement joins TRBV2 to TRBJ2-1; TRBD2 aligns across 10 bases. The ends lost 4 bases at V and 5 bases at J; junction bases unmatched: 5. From germline, CDR1 is SNHLY and CDR2 FYNNEI. The CDR3 is 15 amino acids. CDR3 residues: CASSALAGVNNEQFF. The CDR3, as DNA: TGTGCCAGCAGTGCCCTAGCGGGAGTTAACAATGAGCAGTTCTTC.

The chain combines TRBV28 with TRBJ1-2, with D possibly being TRBD1 (5 bases). V lost 7 bases, J lost 2 bases, and 8 bases lay in between. This CDR3 has 12 amino acids. Germline values: CDR1 MDHEN, CDR2 SYDVKM. The CDR3 DNA is TGTGCCAGCAACAGGAGAAACTATGGCTACACCTTC. Its protein is CASNRRNYGYTF.

V is TRBV11-3 and J is TRBJ2-7; TRBD2 might be the D (6 bases). Germline CDR1 reads SGHNT; CDR2 reads YENEEA. The length of the CDR3 is 16 residues. V lost 5 bases to trimming and J lost 1 base, with 18 bases between them. The chain's CDR3 is CASSPLAGKGSYEQYF. In nucleotides, the CDR3 is TGTGCCAGCAGCCCCCTGGCGGGAAAGGGGTCCTACGAGCAGTACTTC.

The CDR3 DNA is TGTGCCAGCAGCTTGTGGGGGAGGGGCGCAGATACGCAGTATTTT. Residues: CASSLWGRGADTQYF. This chain joins TRBV5-5 and TRBJ2-3; 7 bases align to TRBD2. Germline V gene data show CDR1 as SGHKS and CDR2 as YYEKEE (reference sequence). V lost 1 base to trimming and J lost 4 bases; unmatched junction nucleotides: 6. The CDR3 sequence is 15 residues long.

The chain couples TRBV7-2 to TRBJ2-2; 7 nucleotides line up with TRBD2. Germline CDR1 is SGHTA and CDR2 is FQGNSA. The CDR3 loop spans 17 amino acids. V shed 5 bases and J 6 bases; nucleotides not matched to a gene: 15. CDR3 sequence reads: CASSPYSAVAGPGELFF. CDR3 sequence (DNA): TGTGCCAGCAGCCCCTACTCTGCGGTAGCGGGCCCCGGGGAGCTGTTTTTT.

The J gene is TRBJ2-2, the V gene TRBV18; either TRBD1 or TRBD2 may supply D (5 bases each). Looked up from germline, CDR1 is KGHSH and CDR2 is LQKENI. The CDR3 is 16 amino acids. Trimming took 3 bases from V and 7 from J, leaving 18 bases between them. CDR3 loop: CASSPYSGTKDGELFF. DNA for the CDR3: TGTGCCAGCTCACCCTACTCCGGGACGAAGGACGGGGAGCTGTTTTTT.

The genes are TRBV6-6 and TRBJ2-5; possible D gene TRBD2, 5 bases. V lost 6 bases and J lost 7, with 12 bases in between. The CDR3 loop spans 12 amino acids. Germline lookup yields CDR1 MNHNY and CDR2 SVGAGI (reference sequence). CDR3 DNA: TGTGCCAGCAGCACTACCCGGGGGACCCAGTACTTC. Its translation: CASSTTRGTQYF.

The V call is TRBV11-2, the J call TRBJ2-7; D might be TRBD2 (5 bases). The length of the CDR3 is 16 residues. V was pared by 1 base and J by 7 bases, with 20 bases between. Looked up from germline, CDR1 is SGHAT and CDR2 is FQNNGV. The CDR3 region is CASSLALTGSPSEQYF. CDR3 DNA: TGTGCCAGCAGCTTAGCCCTTACGGGGTCCCCTTCGGAGCAGTACTTC.

The rearrangement joins TRBV6-5 to TRBJ1-2; 8 nucleotides agree with TRBD1. The CDR3 has 16 amino acids. The V gene's germline CDR1 is MNHEY and CDR2 SVGAGI. The ends lost 2 bases at V and 2 bases at J; junction bases unmatched: 7. The CDR3 loop is CASSYRPRQGNYGYTF. The CDR3 nucleotides read TGTGCCAGCAGTTACCGACCAAGACAGGGGAACTATGGCTACACCTTC.

V usage is TRBV6-1 and J usage is TRBJ2-2; D gene ambiguous. Germline values: CDR1 MNHNS, CDR2 SASEGT. Trimming shortened V by 8 bases and J by 1 base, and 8 bases separated the two germline ends. The CDR3 covers 13 residues. DNA for the CDR3: TGTGCCAGCCAAGGTCTGAACACCGGGGAGCTGTTTTTT. As protein: CASQGLNTGELFF.

The chain carries TRBV11-2 and TRBJ2-5; 8 bases line up with TRBD2. The germline V gene encodes CDR1 SGHAT and CDR2 FQNNGV. This CDR3 comprises 14 residues. V dropped 0 bases and J dropped 4; count of bases not matched to a gene: 1. CDR3 nucleotides: TGTGCCAGCAGCTTAGAGGGACTAGTAGAGACCCAGTACTTC. It translates to CASSLEGLVETQYF.

The chain couples TRBV19 to TRBJ1-2, with 10 bases identical to TRBD1. Germline CDR1 reads LNHDA; CDR2 reads SQIVND (reference sequence). CDR3 length: 15 residues. The V and J ends lost 3 bases and 5 bases, in that order; junction bases with no gene match: 6. The CDR3 is CASSIDRGLEYGYTF. For the CDR3, the DNA is TGTGCCAGTAGTATCGACAGGGGGCTAGAGTATGGCTACACCTTC.

The chain couples TRBV20-1 to TRBJ2-1; D may correspond to TRBD1 or TRBD2 (6 bases each). The CDR3 length is 11 residues. The V and J ends lost 3 bases and 12 bases respectively, with 12 bases between them. CDR1 is DFQATT and CDR2 is SNEGSKA in the germline V gene (reference sequence). The CDR3 spells CSASGGPGQFF. In nucleotides, the CDR3 is TGCAGTGCTAGTGGGGGGCCTGGGCAGTTCTTC.

The table lists this clone with a count of one. V usage is TRBV19 and J usage is TRBJ1-2; no clear D. Trimming cost V 2 bases and J 6 bases, with 13 bases left between them. CDR3 length: 14 residues. Germline CDR1 is LNHDA and CDR2 is SQIVND (reference sequence). CDR3 region: CASSISMSPHGYTF. In DNA form, the CDR3 reads TGTGCCAGTAGTATAAGCATGAGCCCTCATGGCTACACCTTC.

This chain links TRBV19 with TRBJ1-1; 7 bases agree with TRBD1. CDR1 LNHDA and CDR2 SQIVND come from the germline V gene (reference sequence). The V gene end was trimmed by 6 bases and the J gene end by 5 bases; junction bases not matched to a gene: 3. This CDR3 has 12 amino acids. CDR3 DNA sequence: TGTGCCAGTAGAAAACAGGGGACTGAAGCTTTCTTT. Translated: CASRKQGTEAFF. The full variable domain, with the rest looked up from reference TRBV19 and TRBJ1-1, is DGGITQSPKYLFRKEGQNVTLSCEQNLNHDAMYWYRQDPGQGLRLIYYSQIVNDFQKGDIAEGYSVSREKKESFPLTVTSAQKNPTAFYLCASRKQGTEAFFGQGTRLTVV.

The CDR3 bases are TGCAGTGCCAACAGGGTCACTGAAGCTTTCTTT. This gives the protein CSANRVTEAFF. The rearrangement joins TRBV20-1 to TRBJ1-1, with D possibly being TRBD1 (6 bases). Looked up from germline, CDR1 is DFQATT and CDR2 is SNEGSKA (reference sequence). Trimming took off 6 bases at V and 4 bases at J, with 9 bases between the two ends. CDR3 length equals 11 residues.

This sequence joins TRBV6-5 and TRBJ2-2; perhaps TRBD2 as D (6 bases). Trimming removed 5 bases from V and 2 bases from J, with 12 bases in between. This CDR3 has 15 residues. Germline CDR1 MNHEY, CDR2 SVGAGI. CDR3 loop: CASSRLASNTGELFF. The CDR3 DNA is TGTGCCAGCAGTAGGCTAGCGTCCAACACCGGGGAGCTGTTTTTT.

The genes are TRBV6-6 and TRBJ1-1; D uncertain. V gave up 1 base and J gave up 3 bases, with 6 bases separating them. The CDR3 totals 13 residues. Germline V gene sequence: CDR1 MNHNY, CDR2 SVGAGI (reference sequence). In DNA, the CDR3 is TGTGCCAGCAGTTACTGGTGGGACACTGAAGCTTTCTTT. As protein: CASSYWWDTEAFF.